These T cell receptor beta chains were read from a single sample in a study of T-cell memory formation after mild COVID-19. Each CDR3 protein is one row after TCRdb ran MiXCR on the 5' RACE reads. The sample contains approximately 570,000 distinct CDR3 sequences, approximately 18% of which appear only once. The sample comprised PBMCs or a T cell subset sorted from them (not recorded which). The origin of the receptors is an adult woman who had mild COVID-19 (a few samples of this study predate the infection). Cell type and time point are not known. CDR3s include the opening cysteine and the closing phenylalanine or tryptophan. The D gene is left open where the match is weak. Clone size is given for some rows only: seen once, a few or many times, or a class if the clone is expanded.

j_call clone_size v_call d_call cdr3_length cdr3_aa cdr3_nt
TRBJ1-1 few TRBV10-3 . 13 CAISAGENTEAFF TGTGCCATCAGCGCAGGCGAGAACACTGAAGCTTTCTTT
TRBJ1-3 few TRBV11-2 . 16 CASSLGITVSGNTIYF TGTGCCAGCAGCTTAGGAATTACTGTCTCTGGAAACACCATATATTTT
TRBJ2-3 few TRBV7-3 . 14 CASSLLVAPDTQYF TGTGCCAGCAGCTTACTCGTGGCCCCAGATACGCAGTATTTT
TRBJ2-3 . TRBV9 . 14 CASSVGGYTDTQYF TGTGCCAGCAGCGTGGGGGGCTACACAGATACGCAGTATTTT
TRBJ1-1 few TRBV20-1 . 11 CSAQGNTEAFF TGCAGTGCCCAGGGGAACACTGAAGCTTTCTTT
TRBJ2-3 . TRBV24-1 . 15 CATSEQYPSTDTQYF TGTGCCACCAGTGAACAGTACCCCAGCACAGATACGCAGTATTTT
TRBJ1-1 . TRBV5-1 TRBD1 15 CASSLSGQENTEAFF TGCGCCAGCAGCTTGTCAGGACAGGAAAACACTGAAGCTTTCTTT
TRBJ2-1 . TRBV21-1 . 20 CASSKESSGPDVSSYNEQFF TGTGCCAGCAGCAAAGAGAGTAGCGGGCCAGACGTTAGCTCCTACAATGAGCAGTTCTTC
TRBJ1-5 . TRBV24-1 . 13 CATSQYSNQPQHF TGTGCCACCAGTCAGTATAGCAATCAGCCCCAGCATTTT
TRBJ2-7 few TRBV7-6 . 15 CASSLGQASGREQYF TGTGCCAGCAGCTTAGGACAGGCCTCGGGGCGCGAGCAGTACTTC
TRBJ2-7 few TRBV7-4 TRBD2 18 CASSLASLRREGSYEQYF TGTGCCAGCAGCTTAGCCTCTCTCAGGCGGGAGGGCTCCTACGAGCAGTACTTC
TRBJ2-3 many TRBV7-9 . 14 CASSPDLGTDTQYF TGTGCCAGCAGCCCGGACCTGGGCACAGATACGCAGTATTTT
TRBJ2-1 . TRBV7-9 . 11 CASTGGHREFF TGTGCCAGCACCGGGGGGCACCGGGAGTTCTTC
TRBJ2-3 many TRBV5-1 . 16 CASSLGLDESTDTQYF TGCGCCAGCAGCTTGGGGCTAGATGAATCCACAGATACGCAGTATTTT
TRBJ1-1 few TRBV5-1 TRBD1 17 CASSPHRAQGVRTEAFF TGCGCCAGCAGCCCCCATCGGGCTCAGGGGGTAAGGACTGAAGCTTTCTTT
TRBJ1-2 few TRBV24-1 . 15 CATSDPRGIDYGYTF TGTGCCACCAGTGATCCGCGGGGTATCGACTATGGCTACACCTTC
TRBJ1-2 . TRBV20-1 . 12 CSVRTTNYGYTF TGCAGTGTACGGACCACTAACTATGGCTACACCTTC
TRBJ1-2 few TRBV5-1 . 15 CASSLEAGVNYGYTF TGCGCCAGCAGCTTGGAGGCGGGAGTTAACTATGGCTACACCTTC
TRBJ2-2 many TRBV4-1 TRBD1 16 CASSLYDRGGTGELFF TGCGCCAGCAGTCTCTATGACAGGGGGGGAACCGGGGAGCTGTTTTTT
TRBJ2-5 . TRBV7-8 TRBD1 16 CASSSWTGGDGKTQYF TGTGCCAGCAGCTCATGGACAGGGGGTGACGGAAAGACCCAGTACTTC
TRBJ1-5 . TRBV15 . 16 CATSGHRDVGNQPQHF TGTGCCACCAGTGGACACAGGGACGTTGGCAATCAGCCCCAGCATTTT
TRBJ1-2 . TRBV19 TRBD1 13 CASRDRVNYGYTF TGTGCCAGCAGGGACAGGGTAAACTATGGCTACACCTTC
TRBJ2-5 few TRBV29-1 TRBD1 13 CSGGTVAQETQYF TGCAGCGGGGGGACAGTGGCGCAAGAGACCCAGTACTTC
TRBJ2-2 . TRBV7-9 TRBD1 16 CASSLTGTGSTGELFF TGTGCCAGCAGCTTAACCGGGACAGGGTCTACCGGGGAGCTGTTTTTT
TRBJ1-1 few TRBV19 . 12 CASSSRPTEAFF TGTGCCAGTAGTAGTCGGCCCACTGAAGCTTTCTTT
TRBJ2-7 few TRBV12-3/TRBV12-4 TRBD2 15 CATVFSSGGSYEQYF TGTGCCACCGTTTTCTCTAGCGGGGGGTCCTACGAGCAGTACTTC
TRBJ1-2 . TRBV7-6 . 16 CASSPVAGGSDYGYTF TGTGCCAGCAGCCCAGTGGCGGGAGGGTCTGACTATGGCTACACCTTC
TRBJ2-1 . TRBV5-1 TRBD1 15 CASSLGRGIQDEQFF TGCGCCAGCAGCTTGGGCAGGGGGATTCAGGATGAGCAGTTCTTC
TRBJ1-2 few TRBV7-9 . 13 CASSLDANYGYTF TGTGCCAGCAGCTTAGACGCTAACTATGGCTACACCTTC
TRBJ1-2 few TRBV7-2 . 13 CASSPRDGKGYTF TGTGCCAGCAGCCCGAGGGACGGGAAGGGCTACACCTTC
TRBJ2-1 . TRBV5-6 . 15 CASSLVGGNYNEQFF TGTGCCAGCAGCCTAGTGGGCGGCAACTACAATGAGCAGTTCTTC
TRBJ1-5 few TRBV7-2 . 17 CASSSDLIPYSNQPQHF TGTGCCAGCAGCTCCGACTTAATCCCATATAGCAATCAGCCCCAGCATTTT
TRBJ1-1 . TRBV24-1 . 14 CATSEGGLNTEAFF TGTGCCACCAGTGAGGGGGGATTAAACACTGAAGCTTTCTTT
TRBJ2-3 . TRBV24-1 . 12 CATSEFGDTQYF TGTGCCACCAGCGAGTTCGGCGATACGCAGTATTTT
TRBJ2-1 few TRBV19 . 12 CASREGDNEQFF TGTGCCAGTCGTGAGGGCGACAATGAGCAGTTCTTC
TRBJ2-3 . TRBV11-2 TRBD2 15 CASSLSGGKADTQYF TGTGCCAGCAGCTTATCGGGAGGAAAAGCAGATACGCAGTATTTT
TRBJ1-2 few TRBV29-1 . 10 CSVEYHGYTF TGCAGCGTTGAGTACCATGGCTACACCTTC
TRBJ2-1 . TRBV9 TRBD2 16 CASSLRGLAGGGEQFF TGTGCCAGCAGCTTAAGGGGACTAGCGGGAGGGGGGGAGCAGTTCTTC
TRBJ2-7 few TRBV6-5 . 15 CASSYSRGAWLEQYF TGTGCCAGCAGTTACTCTCGGGGGGCCTGGTTGGAGCAGTACTTC
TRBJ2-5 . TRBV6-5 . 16 CASSYSYPGLGETQYF TGTGCCAGCAGTTACTCTTATCCAGGTTTGGGAGAGACCCAGTACTTC
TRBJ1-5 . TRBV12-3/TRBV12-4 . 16 CASSFGQLYSNQPQHF TGTGCCAGCAGTTTCGGTCAGCTGTATAGCAATCAGCCCCAGCATTTT
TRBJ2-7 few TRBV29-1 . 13 CSVRGAGFYEQYF TGCAGCGTTCGGGGGGCCGGGTTTTACGAGCAGTACTTC
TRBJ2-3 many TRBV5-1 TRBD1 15 CASRSGTGFTDTQYF TGCGCCAGCAGATCCGGGACAGGGTTCACAGATACGCAGTATTTT
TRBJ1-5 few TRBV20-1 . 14 CSARDKGGNQPQHF TGCAGTGCCAGGGATAAGGGGGGCAATCAGCCCCAGCATTTT